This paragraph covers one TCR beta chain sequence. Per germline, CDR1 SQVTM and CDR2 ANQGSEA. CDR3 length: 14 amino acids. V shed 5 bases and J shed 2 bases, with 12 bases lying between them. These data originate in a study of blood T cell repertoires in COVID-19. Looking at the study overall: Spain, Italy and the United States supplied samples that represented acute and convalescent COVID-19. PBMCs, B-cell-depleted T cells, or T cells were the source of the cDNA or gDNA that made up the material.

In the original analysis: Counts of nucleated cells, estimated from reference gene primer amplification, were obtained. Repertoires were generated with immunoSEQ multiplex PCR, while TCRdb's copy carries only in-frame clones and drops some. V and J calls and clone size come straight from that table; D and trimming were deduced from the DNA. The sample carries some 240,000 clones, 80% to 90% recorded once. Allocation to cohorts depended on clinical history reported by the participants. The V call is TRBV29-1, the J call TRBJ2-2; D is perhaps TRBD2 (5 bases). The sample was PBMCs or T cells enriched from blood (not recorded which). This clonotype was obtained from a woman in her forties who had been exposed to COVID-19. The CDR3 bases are TGCAGCGTTACTCGGGGATTTAACACCGGGGAGCTGTTTTTT. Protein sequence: CSVTRGFNTGELFF.